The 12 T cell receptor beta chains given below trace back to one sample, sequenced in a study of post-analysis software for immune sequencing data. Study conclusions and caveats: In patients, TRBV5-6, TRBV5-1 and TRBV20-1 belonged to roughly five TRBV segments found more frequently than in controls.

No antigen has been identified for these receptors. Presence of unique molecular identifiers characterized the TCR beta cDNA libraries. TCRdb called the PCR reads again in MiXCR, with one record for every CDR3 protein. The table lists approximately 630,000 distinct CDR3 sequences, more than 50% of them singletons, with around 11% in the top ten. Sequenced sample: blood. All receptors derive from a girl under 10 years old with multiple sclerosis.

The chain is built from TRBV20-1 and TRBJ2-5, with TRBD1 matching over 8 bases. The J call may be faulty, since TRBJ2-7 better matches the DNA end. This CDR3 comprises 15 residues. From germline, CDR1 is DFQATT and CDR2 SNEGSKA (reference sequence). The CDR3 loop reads CSASFRGQAIYEQYF. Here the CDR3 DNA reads TGCAGTGCTAGCTTCCGGGGACAGGCTATCTACGAGCAGTACTTC.

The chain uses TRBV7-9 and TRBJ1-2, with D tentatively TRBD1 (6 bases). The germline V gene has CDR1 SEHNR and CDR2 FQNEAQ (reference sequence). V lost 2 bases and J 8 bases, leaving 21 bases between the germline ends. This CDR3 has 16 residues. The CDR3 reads CASSLNPGQGRWGYTF. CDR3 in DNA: TGTGCCAGCAGCTTAAATCCGGGACAAGGCCGATGGGGCTACACCTTC.

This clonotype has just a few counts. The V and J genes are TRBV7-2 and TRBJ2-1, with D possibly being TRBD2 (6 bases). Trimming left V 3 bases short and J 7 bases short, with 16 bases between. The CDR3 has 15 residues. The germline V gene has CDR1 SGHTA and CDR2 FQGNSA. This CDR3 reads CASSFWDSGRNEQFF. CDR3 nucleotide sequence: TGTGCCAGCAGCTTTTGGGACTCAGGCCGTAATGAGCAGTTCTTC.

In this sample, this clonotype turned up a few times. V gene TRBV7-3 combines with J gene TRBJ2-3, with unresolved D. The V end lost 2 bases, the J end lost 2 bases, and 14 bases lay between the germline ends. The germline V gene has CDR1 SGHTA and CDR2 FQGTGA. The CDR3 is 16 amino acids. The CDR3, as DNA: TGTGCCAGCAGCTTAGTGCAGCCTACTTTCACAGATACGCAGTATTTT. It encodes CASSLVQPTFTDTQYF.

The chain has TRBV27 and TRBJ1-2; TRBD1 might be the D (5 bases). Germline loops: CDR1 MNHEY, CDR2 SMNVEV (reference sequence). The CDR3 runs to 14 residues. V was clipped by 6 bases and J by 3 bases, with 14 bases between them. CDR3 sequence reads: CASSLRRTYYGYTF. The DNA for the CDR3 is TGTGCCAGCAGCCTCCGACGGACATACTATGGCTACACCTTC.

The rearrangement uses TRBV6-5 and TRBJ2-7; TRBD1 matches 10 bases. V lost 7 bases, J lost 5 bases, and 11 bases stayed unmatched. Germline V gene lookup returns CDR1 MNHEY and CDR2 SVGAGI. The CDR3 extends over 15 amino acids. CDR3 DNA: TGTGCCAGCAAACCCGGGACAGGGGCCGGTAACGAGCAGTACTTC. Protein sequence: CASKPGTGAGNEQYF.

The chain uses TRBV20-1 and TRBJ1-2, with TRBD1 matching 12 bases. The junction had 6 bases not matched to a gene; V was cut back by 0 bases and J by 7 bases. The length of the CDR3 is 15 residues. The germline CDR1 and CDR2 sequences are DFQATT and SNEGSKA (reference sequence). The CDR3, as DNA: TGCAGTGCTAGAGATCGGAGGGACAGGGGGCTTGGCTACACCTTC. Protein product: CSARDRRDRGLGYTF.

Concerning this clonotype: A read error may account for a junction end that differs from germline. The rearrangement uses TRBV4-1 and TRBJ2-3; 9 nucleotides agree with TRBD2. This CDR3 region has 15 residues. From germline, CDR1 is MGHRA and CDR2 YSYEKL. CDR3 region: CASSQGAGGTGTQYF. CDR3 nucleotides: TGCGCCAGCAGCCAGGGAGCGGGAGGTACAGGTACGCAGTATTTT.

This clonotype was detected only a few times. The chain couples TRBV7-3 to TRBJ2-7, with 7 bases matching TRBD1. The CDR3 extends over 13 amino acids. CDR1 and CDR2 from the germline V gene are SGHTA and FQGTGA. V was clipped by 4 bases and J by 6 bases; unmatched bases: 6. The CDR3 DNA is TGTGCCAGCAGCTCGACAGGGATTGGCGAGCAGTACTTC. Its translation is CASSSTGIGEQYF.

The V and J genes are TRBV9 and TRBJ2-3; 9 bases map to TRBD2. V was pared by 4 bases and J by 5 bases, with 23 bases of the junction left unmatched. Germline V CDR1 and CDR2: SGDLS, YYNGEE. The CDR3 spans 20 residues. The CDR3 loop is CASSSYTGGFAGGRGDTQYF. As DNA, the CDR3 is TGTGCCAGCAGCTCCTATACGGGGGGTTTCGCGGGAGGGAGAGGAGATACGCAGTATTTT. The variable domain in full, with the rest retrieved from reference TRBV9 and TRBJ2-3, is DSGVTQTPKHLITATGQRVTLRCSPRSGDLSVYWYQQSLDQGLQFLIQYYNGEERAKGNILERFSAQQFPDLHSELNLSSLELGDSALYFCASSSYTGGFAGGRGDTQYFGPGTRLTVL.

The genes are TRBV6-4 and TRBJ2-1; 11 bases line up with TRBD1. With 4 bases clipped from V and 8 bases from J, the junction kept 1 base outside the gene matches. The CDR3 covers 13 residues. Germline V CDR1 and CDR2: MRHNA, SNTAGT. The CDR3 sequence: CASSGDRGDEQFF. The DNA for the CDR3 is TGTGCCAGCAGTGGGGACAGGGGGGATGAGCAGTTCTTC.

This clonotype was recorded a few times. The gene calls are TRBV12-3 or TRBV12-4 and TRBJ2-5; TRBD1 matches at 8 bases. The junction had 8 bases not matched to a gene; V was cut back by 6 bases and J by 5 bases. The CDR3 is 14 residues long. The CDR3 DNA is TGTGCCAGCAGGTTAACAGGGGGTGGGGAGACCCAGTACTTC. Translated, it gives CASRLTGGGETQYF.